The T cell receptor (beta chain) described here comes from a study of shared clonotypes between healthy human individuals. Some clones are missing from TCRdb's copy, which holds only in-frame ones; the method was immunoSEQ multiplex PCR. The sample contains millions of clones, approximately 95% of which appear only once. The germline gives CDR1 SGHAT, CDR2 FQNNGV. This CDR3 is built from 18 residues. V shed 2 bases and J 6 bases; nucleotides not matched to a gene: 13. The origin of this receptor is a young man in good health. This chain uses TRBV11-2 with TRBJ2-1; 10 nucleotides match TRBD2. Sequencing was carried out using naive CD4+ T cells sorted from blood. Documented subset: CD45RA+ positively selected. The CDR3 DNA follows: TGTGCCAGCAGCTTAAACCCCCTGACTAGCGGGTTGGGCAATGAGCAGTTCTTC. Translating it yields CASSLNPLTSGLGNEQFF.